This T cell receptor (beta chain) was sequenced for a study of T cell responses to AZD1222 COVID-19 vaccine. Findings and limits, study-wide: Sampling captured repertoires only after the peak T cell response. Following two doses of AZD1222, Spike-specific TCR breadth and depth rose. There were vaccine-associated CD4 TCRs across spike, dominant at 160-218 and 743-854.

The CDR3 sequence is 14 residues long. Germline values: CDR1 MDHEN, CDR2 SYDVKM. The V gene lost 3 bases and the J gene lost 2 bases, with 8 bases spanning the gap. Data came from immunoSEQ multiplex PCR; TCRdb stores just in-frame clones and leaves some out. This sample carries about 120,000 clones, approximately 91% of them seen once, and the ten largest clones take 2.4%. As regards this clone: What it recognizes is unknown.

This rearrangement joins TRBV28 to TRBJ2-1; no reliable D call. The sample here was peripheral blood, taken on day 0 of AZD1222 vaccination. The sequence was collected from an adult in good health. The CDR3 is CASSLDRTYNEQFF. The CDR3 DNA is TGTGCCAGCAGTTTGGATAGAACCTACAATGAGCAGTTCTTC.